This T cell receptor (beta chain) is drawn from a study of blood T cell repertoires in COVID-19 (dated by TCRdb to 2018 to 2021). Background for the entire study: Collaborator samples came from the United States, Italy and Spain and covered acute and convalescent phases of COVID-19. The prospective study material was composed of cDNA or gDNA derived from T cells, B-cell-depleted T cells, or PBMCs. Deeply sampled blood TCRbeta repertoires from subjects exposed to, actively infected with, or recovered from COVID-19 were included in the dataset. The repertoires were released in a freely available public database intended as a resource for research on the immune response to SARS-CoV-2. Samples were obtained from the ongoing ImmuneRACE study (first 160 participants) and from over 1,000 subjects provided by 6 global collaborators. The sample metadata nearly always contained a de-identified subject ID, COVID-19 status, age in years and sex. HLA class I and class II types, where available, came from metadata supplied by the sample provider rather than from assay-based typing. Summary of the overall study and its limitations: The amount of clinical and demographic metadata varied by source and participant and was provided uncurated.

To note about this clone: No cognate antigen has been identified for it. No base quality values were provided; no much bigger clone lies one nucleotide off.

TCRbeta CDR3 regions were amplified from genomic DNA by means of the immunoSEQ Assay, a bias-controlled multiplex PCR. As for how the authors treated the data: Nucleated cell counts per sample were estimated from amplification of reference gene primers within the assay. To quantify the absolute abundance of each unique TCRbeta CDR3 rearrangement, sequence reads were collapsed and filtered. For each sample, productive Simpson clonality was calculated as the square root of Simpson's diversity index across productive rearrangements. What TCRdb holds here is the immuneACCESS table cut down to in-frame rearrangements. Part of the clones is not present; checked against another copy, under half of the missing clones reflect an unresolved V gene, and the others are unexplained. V, J and clone size were drawn from that table, and D and trimming were deduced from the DNA. The sample table holds about 210,000 clones, of which 88% were seen once. Of the sample, around 1.6% falls within the top ten clones.

Via the germline V gene, CDR1 is SGDLS and CDR2 YYNGEE. The CDR3 goes from the cysteine to the phenylalanine over 15 residues. Of all the DNA, just the CDR3 is kept, 45 bases in frame from base 1. For this chain, trimming is 0 bases at the V end and 4 bases at the J end, and the number of junction bases without a gene match is 4. Collaborating institutions collected whole blood in K2EDTA tubes following their own protocols. For TCRbeta analysis, collaborators shipped samples as frozen whole blood, isolated PBMCs, or DNA extracted from either of those sample types. The V and J segments used are TRBV9 and TRBJ2-5, with 9 middle bases fitting TRBD1. The origin of this receptor is a man between 65 and 85 years old with acute or convalescent COVID-19. The sequenced sample was peripheral blood. The DNA sequence is given as TGTGCCAGCAGCGTAGATGGGACAGGGAGAGAGACCCAGTACTTC. It specifies CASSVDGTGRETQYF.